This is a list of T cell receptor beta chains from one sample in a study of OX40 agonist ivuxolimab in advanced cancers. Clones were read by immunoSEQ multiplex PCR, and TCRdb kept only the in-frame ones, dropping some. Among around 58,000 clones listed, 80% to 90% were seen once. The material sequenced was CD4+ or CD8+ T cells sorted from blood, taken in a trial of the OX40 agonist ivuxolimab. The source is an adult with an advanced solid tumor such as melanoma, head and neck, liver or kidney cancer. The CDR3 runs from the conserved cysteine through the conserved F or W. D genes are given only for firm matches. Size tells how often a clone was seen (once, few, many) or the class of an expanded clone, and some rows leave it out.

j_gene	v_gene	abundance	d_gene	CDR3nt	CDR3aa
TRBJ1-2	TRBV19	-	TRBD1	TGTGCCAGTAGTATAGAGGCAGGGGGCAGCTATGGCTACACCTTC	CASSIEAGGSYGYTF
TRBJ2-3	TRBV6-5	-	TRBD1	TGTGCCAGCAGTCCCCGGGACAGGGCGACAGATACGCAGTATTTT	CASSPRDRATDTQYF
TRBJ1-2	TRBV18	-	-	TGTGCCAGCTCACCACAAGGCAGACAAAACTATGGCTACACCTTC	CASSPQGRQNYGYTF
TRBJ2-1	TRBV5-1	few	TRBD2	TGCGCCAGCAGCGCCCAGGCTAGCGGGAGCACTGAGCAGTTCTTC	CASSAQASGSTEQFF
TRBJ1-4	TRBV19	-	-	TGTGCCAGTAGTACCAGACAGTTAGCTAATGAAAAACTGTTTTTT	CASSTRQLANEKLFF
TRBJ1-5	TRBV2	-	-	TGTGCCAGTCGAGAGACAGGTGGTGGCAATCAGCCCCAGCATTTT	CASRETGGGNQPQHF
TRBJ2-7	TRBV5-1	-	TRBD2	TGCGCCAGCAGCTTCTCCCTTTCCGGACGCGGGGGGAGAAGCTCCTACGAGCAGTACTTC	CASSFSLSGRGGRSSYEQYF
TRBJ2-7	TRBV5-4	-	-	TGTGCCAGCAGCTTGGGGTCAGGGGCGACACTCTACGAGCAGTACTTC	CASSLGSGATLYEQYF
TRBJ2-5	TRBV2	-	TRBD2	TGTGCCAGCAGTGAGGGTAGCGGGGGGGCCGGGCGAGAGACCCAGTACTTC	CASSEGSGGAGRETQYF
TRBJ1-5	TRBV5-6	-	TRBD1	TGTGCCAGCAGCTTGCAGGGGGTCGGCAATCAGCCCCAGCATTTT	CASSLQGVGNQPQHF
TRBJ1-1	TRBV9	-	-	TGTGCCAGCAGCGTTGGAGAAAGAAACACTGAAGCTTTCTTT	CASSVGERNTEAFF
TRBJ1-5	TRBV9	-	-	TGTGCCAGCAGCGCGACCGGGATTGGAGATCAGCCCCAGCATTTT	CASSATGIGDQPQHF
TRBJ1-1	TRBV10-3	-	-	TGTGCCATCAGTGAAAGGGGGTCTGAAGCTTTCTTT	CAISERGSEAFF
TRBJ2-5	TRBV30	-	-	TGTGCCTGGATCTCCGTGGGGCAGACCCAGTACTTC	CAWISVGQTQYF
TRBJ2-7	TRBV6-6	once	TRBD1	TGTGCCAGCAGTTTCGGACAGGGGGCAGAGCAGTACTTC	CASSFGQGAEQYF